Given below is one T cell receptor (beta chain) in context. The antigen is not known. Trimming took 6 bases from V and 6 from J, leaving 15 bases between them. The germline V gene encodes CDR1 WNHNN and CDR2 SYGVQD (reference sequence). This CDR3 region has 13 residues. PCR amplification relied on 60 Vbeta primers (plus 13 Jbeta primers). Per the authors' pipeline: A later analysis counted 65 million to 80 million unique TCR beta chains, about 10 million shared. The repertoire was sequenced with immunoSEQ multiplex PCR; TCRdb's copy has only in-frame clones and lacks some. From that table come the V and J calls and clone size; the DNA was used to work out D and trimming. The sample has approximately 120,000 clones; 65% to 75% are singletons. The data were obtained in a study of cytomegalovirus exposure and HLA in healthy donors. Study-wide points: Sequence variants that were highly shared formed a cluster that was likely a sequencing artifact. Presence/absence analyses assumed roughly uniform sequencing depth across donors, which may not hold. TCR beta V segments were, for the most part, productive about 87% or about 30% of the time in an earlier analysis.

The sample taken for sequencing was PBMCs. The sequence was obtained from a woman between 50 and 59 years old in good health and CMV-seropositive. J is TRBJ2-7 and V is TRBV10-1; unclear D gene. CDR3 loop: CASSQTSRSEQYF. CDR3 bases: TGCGCCAGCAGCCAAACATCTAGGTCCGAGCAGTACTTC.